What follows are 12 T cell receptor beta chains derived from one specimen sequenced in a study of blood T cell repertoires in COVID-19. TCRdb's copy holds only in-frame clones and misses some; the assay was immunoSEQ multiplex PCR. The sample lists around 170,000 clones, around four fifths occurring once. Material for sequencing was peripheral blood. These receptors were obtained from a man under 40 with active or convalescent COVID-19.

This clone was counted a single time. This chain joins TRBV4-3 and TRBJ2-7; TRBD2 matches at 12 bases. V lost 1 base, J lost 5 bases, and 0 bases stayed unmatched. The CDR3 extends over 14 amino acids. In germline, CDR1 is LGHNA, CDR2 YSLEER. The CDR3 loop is CASSQGLAGDEQYF. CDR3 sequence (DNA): TGCGCCAGCAGCCAAGGACTAGCGGGAGACGAGCAGTACTTC.

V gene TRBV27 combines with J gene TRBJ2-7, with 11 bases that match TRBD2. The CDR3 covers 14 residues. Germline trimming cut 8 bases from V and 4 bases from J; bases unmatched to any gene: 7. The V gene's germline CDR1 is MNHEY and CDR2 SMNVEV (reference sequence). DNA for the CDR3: TGTGCCAGCGGGGTAGCGGGAGGGCCATACGAGCAGTACTTC. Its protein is CASGVAGGPYEQYF.

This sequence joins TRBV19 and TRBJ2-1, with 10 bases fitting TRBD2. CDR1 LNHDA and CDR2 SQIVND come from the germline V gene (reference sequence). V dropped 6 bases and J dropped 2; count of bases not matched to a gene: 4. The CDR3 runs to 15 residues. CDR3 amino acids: CASRASGSTYNEQFF. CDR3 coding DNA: TGTGCCAGTAGGGCTAGCGGGAGTACCTACAATGAGCAGTTCTTC.

The CDR3 sequence is CASRYNAGQGTDTQYF. DNA of the CDR3: TGTGCCAGCAGGTACAACGCGGGACAGGGGACAGATACGCAGTATTTT. The V call is TRBV6-5, the J call TRBJ2-3, with TRBD1 matching 10 bases. Germline CDR1 reads MNHEY; CDR2 reads SVGAGI. The CDR3 consists of 16 residues. Germline trimming cut 6 bases from V and 3 bases from J; bases unmatched to any gene: 9.

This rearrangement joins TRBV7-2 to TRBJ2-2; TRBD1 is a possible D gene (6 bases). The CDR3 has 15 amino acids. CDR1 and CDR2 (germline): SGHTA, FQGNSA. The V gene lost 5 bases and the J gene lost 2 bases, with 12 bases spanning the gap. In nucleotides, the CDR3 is TGTGCCAGCAGCGGCCGGACAGCCAACACCGGGGAGCTGTTTTTT. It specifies CASSGRTANTGELFF.

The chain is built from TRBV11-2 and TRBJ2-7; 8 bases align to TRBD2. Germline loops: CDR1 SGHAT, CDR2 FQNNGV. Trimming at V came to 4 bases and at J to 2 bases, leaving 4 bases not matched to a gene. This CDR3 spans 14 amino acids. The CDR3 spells CASSSTSEAYEQYF. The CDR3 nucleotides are TGTGCCAGCAGCTCGACTAGCGAGGCCTACGAGCAGTACTTC. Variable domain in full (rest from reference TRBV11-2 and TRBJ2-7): EAGVAQSPRYKIIEKRQSVAFWCNPISGHATLYWYQQILGQGPKLLIQFQNNGVVDDSQLPKDRFSAERLKGVDSTLKIQPAKLEDSAVYLCASSSTSEAYEQYFGPGTRLTVT.

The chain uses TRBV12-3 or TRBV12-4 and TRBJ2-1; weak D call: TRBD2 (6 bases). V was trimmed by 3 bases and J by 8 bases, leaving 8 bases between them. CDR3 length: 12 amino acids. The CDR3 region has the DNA TGTGCCAGCAGTTTGCGGGGAGATGAGCAGTTCTTC. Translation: CASSLRGDEQFF.

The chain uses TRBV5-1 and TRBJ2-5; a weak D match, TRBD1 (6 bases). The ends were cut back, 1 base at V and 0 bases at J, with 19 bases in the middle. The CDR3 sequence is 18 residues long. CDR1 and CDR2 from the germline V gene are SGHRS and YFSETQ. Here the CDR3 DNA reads TGCGCCAGCAGCTTGTCCTCCGCCACCAGGGGAAACCAAGAGACCCAGTACTTC. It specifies CASSLSSATRGNQETQYF.

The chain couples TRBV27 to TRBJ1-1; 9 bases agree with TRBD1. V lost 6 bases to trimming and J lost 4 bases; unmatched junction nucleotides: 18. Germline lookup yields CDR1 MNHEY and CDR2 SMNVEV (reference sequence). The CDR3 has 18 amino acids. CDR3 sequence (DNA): TGTGCCAGCAGCCCAAGGCCGGGACAGGGTCACCGCGGCACTGAAGCTTTCTTT. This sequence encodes CASSPRPGQGHRGTEAFF.

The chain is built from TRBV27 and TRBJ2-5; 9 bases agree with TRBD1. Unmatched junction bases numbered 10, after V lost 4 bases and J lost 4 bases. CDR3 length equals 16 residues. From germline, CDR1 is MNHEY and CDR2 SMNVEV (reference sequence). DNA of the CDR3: TGTGCCAGCAGTTGGACACAGGGGGCTGCAGCAGAGACCCAGTACTTC. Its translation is CASSWTQGAAAETQYF.

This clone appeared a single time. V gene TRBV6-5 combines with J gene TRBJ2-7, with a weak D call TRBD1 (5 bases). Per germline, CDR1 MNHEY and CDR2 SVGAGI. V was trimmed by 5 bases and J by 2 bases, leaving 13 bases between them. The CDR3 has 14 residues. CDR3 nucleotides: TGTGCCAGCAGTACAGGTCAAGACCCCTACGAGCAGTACTTC. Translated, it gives CASSTGQDPYEQYF.

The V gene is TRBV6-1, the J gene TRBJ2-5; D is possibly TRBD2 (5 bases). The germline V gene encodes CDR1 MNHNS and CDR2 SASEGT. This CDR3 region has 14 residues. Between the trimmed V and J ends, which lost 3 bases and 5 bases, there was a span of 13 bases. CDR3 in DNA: TGTGCCAGCAGTGATGGAGCGGTCAGGGAGACCCAGTACTTC. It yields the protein CASSDGAVRETQYF.